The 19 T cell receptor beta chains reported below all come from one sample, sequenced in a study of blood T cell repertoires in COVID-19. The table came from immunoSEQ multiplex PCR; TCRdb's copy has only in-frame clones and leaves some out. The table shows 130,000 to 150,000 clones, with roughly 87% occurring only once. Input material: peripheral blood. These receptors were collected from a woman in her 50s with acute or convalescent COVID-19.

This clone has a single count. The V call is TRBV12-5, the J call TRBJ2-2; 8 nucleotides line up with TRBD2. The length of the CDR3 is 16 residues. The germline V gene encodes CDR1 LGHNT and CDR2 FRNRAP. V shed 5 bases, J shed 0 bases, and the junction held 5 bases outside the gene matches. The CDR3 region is CASGPPTSANTGELFF. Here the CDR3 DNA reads TGTGCTAGTGGTCCCCCGACTAGCGCGAACACCGGGGAGCTGTTTTTT.

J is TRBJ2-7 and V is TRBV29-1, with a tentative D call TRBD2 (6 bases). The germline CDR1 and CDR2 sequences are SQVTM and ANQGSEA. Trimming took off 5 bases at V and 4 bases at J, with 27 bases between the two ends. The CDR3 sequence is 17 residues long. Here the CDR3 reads CSVSGRSGVGMRYEQYF. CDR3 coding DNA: TGCAGCGTTTCTGGACGCTCGGGGGTTGGGATGAGGTACGAGCAGTACTTC.

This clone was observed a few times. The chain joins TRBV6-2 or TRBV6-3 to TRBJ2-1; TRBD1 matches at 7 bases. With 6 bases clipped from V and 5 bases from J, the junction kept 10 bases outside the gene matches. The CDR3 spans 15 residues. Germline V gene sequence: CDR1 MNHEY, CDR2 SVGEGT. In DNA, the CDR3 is TGTGCCAGCAGCTCCGGACAGGAAATCCACAATGAGCAGTTCTTC. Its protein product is CASSSGQEIHNEQFF.

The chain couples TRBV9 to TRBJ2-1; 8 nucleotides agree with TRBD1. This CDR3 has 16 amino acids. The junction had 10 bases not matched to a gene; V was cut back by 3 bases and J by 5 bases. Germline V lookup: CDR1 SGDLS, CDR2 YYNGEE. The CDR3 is CASSAHRGEVNNEQFF. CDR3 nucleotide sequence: TGTGCCAGCAGCGCACACAGGGGGGAAGTCAACAATGAGCAGTTCTTC.

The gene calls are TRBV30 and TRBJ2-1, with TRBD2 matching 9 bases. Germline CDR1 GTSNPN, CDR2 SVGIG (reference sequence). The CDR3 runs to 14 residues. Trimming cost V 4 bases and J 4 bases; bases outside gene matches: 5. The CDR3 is CAWTRGGTYNEQFF. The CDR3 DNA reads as TGTGCCTGGACGCGGGGGGGAACTTACAATGAGCAGTTCTTC.

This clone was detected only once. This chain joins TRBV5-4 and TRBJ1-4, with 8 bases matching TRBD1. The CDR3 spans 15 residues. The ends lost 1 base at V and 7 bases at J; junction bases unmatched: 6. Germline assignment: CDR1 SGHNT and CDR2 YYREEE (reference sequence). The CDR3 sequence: CASSLKGTGREKLFF. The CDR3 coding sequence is TGTGCCAGCAGCTTGAAAGGGACAGGACGTGAAAAACTGTTTTTT.

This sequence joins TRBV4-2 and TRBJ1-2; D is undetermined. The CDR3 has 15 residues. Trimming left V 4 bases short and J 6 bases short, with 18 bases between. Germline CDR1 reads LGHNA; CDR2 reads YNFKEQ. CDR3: CASSPTSGEGDGYTF. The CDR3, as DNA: TGTGCCAGCAGCCCGACTTCCGGGGAGGGCGATGGCTACACCTTC.

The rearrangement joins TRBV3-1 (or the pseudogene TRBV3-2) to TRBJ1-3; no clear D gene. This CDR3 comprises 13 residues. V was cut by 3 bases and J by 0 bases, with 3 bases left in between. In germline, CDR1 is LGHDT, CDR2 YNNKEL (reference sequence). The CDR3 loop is CASSQSSGNTIYF. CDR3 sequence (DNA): TGTGCCAGCAGCCAGAGCTCTGGAAACACCATATATTTT.

This chain's CDR3 is CASRTRTSRSPELFF. The DNA for the CDR3 is TGTGCCAGTAGGACGAGGACTAGCAGATCCCCGGAGCTGTTTTTT. J is TRBJ2-2 and V is TRBV19; 8 positions agree with TRBD2. J gave up 10 bases and V 6 bases, and 13 bases lay outside the gene matches. CDR3 length: 15 amino acids. Looked up from germline, CDR1 is LNHDA and CDR2 is SQIVND (reference sequence). The full variable domain, its missing parts supplied by reference TRBV19 and TRBJ2-2, is DGGITQSPKYLFRKEGQNVTLSCEQNLNHDAMYWYRQDPGQGLRLIYYSQIVNDFQKGDIAEGYSVSREKKESFPLTVTSAQKNPTAFYLCASRTRTSRSPELFFGEGSRLTVL.

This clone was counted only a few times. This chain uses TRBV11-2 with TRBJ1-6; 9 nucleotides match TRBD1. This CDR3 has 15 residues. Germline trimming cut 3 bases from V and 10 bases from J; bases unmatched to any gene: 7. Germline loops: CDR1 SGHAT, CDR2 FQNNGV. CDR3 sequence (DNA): TGTGCCAGCAGCTTGCCGGGACAGGGCATATCACCCCTCCACTTT. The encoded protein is CASSLPGQGISPLHF. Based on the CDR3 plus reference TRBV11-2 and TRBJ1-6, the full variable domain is EAGVAQSPRYKIIEKRQSVAFWCNPISGHATLYWYQQILGQGPKLLIQFQNNGVVDDSQLPKDRFSAERLKGVDSTLKIQPAKLEDSAVYLCASSLPGQGISPLHFGNGTRLTVT.

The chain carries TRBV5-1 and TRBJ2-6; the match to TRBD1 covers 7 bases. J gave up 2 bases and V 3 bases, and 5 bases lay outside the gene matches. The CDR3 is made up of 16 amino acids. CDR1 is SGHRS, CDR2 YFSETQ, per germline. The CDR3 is CASSSTGAPGANVLTF. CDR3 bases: TGCGCCAGCAGCTCCACAGGGGCACCTGGGGCCAACGTCCTGACTTTC.

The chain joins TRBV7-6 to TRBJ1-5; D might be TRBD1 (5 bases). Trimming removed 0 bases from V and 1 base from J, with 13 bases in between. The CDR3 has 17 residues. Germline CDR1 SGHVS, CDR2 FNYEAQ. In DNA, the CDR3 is TGTGCCAGCAGCTTAGCGCCGCGGCCAGGGAGCAATCAGCCCCAGCATTTT. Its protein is CASSLAPRPGSNQPQHF.

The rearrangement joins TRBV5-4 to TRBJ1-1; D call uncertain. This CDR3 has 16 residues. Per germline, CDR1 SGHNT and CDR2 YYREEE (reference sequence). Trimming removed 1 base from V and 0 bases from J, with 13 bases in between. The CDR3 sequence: CASSLKEDSLNTEAFF. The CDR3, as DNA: TGTGCCAGCAGCTTGAAGGAAGACTCGCTGAACACTGAAGCTTTCTTT.

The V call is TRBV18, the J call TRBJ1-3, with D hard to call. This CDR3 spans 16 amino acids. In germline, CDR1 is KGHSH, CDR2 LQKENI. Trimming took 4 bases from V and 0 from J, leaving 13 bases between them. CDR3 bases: TGTGCCAGCTCACTGACTACTCCGAGCTCTGGAAACACCATATATTTT. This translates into CASSLTTPSSGNTIYF.

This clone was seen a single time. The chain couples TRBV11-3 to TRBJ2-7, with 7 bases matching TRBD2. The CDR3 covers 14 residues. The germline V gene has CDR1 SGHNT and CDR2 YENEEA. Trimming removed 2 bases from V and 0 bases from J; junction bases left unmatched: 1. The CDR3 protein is CASSLLAVSYEQYF. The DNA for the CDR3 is TGTGCCAGCAGCTTACTAGCGGTCTCCTACGAGCAGTACTTC.

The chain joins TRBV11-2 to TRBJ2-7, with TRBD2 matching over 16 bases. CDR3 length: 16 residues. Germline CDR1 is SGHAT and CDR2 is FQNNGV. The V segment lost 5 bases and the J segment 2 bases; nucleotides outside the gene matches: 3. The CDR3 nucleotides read TGTGCCAGCAGCCCCGGGACTAGCGGGAGGGCCTACGAGCAGTACTTC. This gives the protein CASSPGTSGRAYEQYF.

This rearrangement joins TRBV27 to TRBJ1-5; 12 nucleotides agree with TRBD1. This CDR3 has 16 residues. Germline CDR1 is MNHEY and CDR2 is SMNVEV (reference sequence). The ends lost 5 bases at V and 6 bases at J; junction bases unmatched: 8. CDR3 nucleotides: TGTGCCAGCAGTCTTTCCGGGACAGGGGGCTCTCAGCCCCAGCATTTT. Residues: CASSLSGTGGSQPQHF.

The CDR3 protein is CASSLGGFHEKLFF. The CDR3 nucleotides are TGTGCCAGCAGCCTCGGCGGGTTTCATGAAAAACTGTTTTTT. The chain carries TRBV7-9 and TRBJ1-4; D not certain. Germline V gives CDR1 SEHNR, CDR2 FQNEAQ (reference sequence). V lost 5 bases and J 6 bases, leaving 13 bases between the germline ends. The CDR3 length is 14 residues.

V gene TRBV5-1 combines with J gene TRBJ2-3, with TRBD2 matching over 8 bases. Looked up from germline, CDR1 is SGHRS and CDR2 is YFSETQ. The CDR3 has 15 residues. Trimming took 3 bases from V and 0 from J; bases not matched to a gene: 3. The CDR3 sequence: CASSWRGASTDTQYF. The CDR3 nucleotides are TGCGCCAGCAGCTGGCGGGGGGCTAGCACAGATACGCAGTATTTT.